This TCR beta chain was observed in a study of blood T cell repertoires in COVID-19. For the study at large: Sites in the United States, Italy and Spain provided acute and convalescent COVID-19 samples. Sample material is recorded as cDNA or gDNA derived from T cells, B-cell-depleted T cells, or PBMCs.

Per the original methods: Estimation of nucleated cell counts was performed using reference gene primer amplification. TCRdb's copy holds only in-frame clones and misses some; the assay was immunoSEQ multiplex PCR. The V and J calls and clone size are taken from that table; D and trimming were inferred from the DNA. This table has some 330,000 clones, nearly 90% appearing once. CDR1 and CDR2 (germline): MNHNS, SASEGT. The CDR3 is 15 residues long. V shed 2 bases and J shed 2 bases, with 9 bases lying between them. Seattle-derived patients entered the study during active infection and were followed longitudinally.

This TCR came from a woman younger than 45 with COVID-19, enrolled during active disease. This chain links TRBV6-1 with TRBJ2-2; TRBD1 might be the D (5 bases). Material: peripheral blood. CDR3 coding DNA: TGTGCCAGCAGTGAACAACAGGCCAACACCGGGGAGCTGTTTTTT. Protein sequence: CASSEQQANTGELFF.